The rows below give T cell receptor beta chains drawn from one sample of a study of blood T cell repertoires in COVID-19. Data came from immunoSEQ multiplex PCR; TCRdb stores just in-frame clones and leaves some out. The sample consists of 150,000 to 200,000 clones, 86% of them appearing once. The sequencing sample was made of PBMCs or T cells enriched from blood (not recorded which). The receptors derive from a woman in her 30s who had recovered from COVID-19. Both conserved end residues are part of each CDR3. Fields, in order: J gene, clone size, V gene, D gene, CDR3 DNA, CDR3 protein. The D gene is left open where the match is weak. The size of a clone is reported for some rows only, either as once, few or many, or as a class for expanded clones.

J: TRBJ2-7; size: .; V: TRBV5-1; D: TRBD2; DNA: TGCGCCAGCAGCGCGGGGACTAGCGGGAGATCCTACGAGCAGTACTTC; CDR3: CASSAGTSGRSYEQYF
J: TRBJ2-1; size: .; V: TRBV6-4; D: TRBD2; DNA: TGTGCCAGCAGTTTAAGGGCCGGGACTAGCGGGACTAATGAGCAGTTCTTC; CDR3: CASSLRAGTSGTNEQFF
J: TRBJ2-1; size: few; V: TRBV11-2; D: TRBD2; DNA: TGTGCCAGCAGCTTAGATCCGGGAGGGGTTAATGAGCAGTTCTTC; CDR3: CASSLDPGGVNEQFF
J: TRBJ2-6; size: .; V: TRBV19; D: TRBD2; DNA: TGTGCCAGGCCGGGACTAAGCTCTGGGGCCAACGTCCTGACTTTC; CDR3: CARPGLSSGANVLTF
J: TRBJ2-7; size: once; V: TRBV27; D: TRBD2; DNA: TGTGCCAGCAGCCTTTCCGGACTAGCGGGAGTATACGAGCAGTACTTC; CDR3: CASSLSGLAGVYEQYF
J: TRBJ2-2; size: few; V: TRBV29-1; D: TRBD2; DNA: TGCAGCGTTGGTGGGGGGACTAGCGGTTACACCGGGGAGCTGTTTTTT; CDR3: CSVGGGTSGYTGELFF
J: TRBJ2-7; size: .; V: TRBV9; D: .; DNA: TGTGCCAGCAGCCCAAGACAGGACCCCTACGAGCAGTACTTC; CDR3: CASSPRQDPYEQYF
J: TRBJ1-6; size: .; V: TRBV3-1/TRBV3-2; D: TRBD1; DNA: TGTGCCAGCAGCCATTCAGGGGGACGTGATAATTCACCCCTCCACTTT; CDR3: CASSHSGGRDNSPLHF
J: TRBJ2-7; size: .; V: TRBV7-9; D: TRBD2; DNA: TGTGCCAGCAGCTTGCAGGTGCCGGCGGGAGTCAACGAGCAGTACTTC; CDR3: CASSLQVPAGVNEQYF
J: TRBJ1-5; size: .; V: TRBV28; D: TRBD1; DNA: TGTGCCAGCAGCTGGGACAGGTTCAATCAGCCCCAGCATTTT; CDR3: CASSWDRFNQPQHF
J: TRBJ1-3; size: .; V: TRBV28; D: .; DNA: TGTGCCAGCAGTTGGGGCAGGGTCTCTGGAAACACCATATATTTT; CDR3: CASSWGRVSGNTIYF
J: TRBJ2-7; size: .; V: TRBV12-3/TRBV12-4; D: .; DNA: TGTGCCAGCAGTTTTACTGTTTACGAGCAGTACTTC; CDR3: CASSFTVYEQYF
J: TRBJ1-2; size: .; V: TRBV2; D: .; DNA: TGTGCCAGCTCGAAGGACATCACGCTCAACTATGGCTACACCTTC; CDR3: CASSKDITLNYGYTF
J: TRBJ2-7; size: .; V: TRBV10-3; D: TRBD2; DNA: TGTGCCATCAGTGAGTCTCAACTAGCGGGAGAGGGCGAGCAGTACTTC; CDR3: CAISESQLAGEGEQYF
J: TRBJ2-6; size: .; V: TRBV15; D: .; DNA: TGTGCCACCAGCAGAGTGTTGCAGGGATCCGGGGCCAACGTCCTGACTTTC; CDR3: CATSRVLQGSGANVLTF
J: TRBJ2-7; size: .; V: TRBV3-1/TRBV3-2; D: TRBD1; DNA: TGTGCCAGCAGCCAAGGGGTACCGGGACAGGGGTTTTACGAGCAGTACTTC; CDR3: CASSQGVPGQGFYEQYF
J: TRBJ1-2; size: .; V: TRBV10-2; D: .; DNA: TGCGCCAGCAGGGGGAGGTTAGACTATGGCTACACCTTC; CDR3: CASRGRLDYGYTF
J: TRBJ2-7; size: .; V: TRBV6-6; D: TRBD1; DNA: TGTGCCAGCAGCACCATTAGGGACAGGGGGCTCGAGCAGTACTTC; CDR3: CASSTIRDRGLEQYF
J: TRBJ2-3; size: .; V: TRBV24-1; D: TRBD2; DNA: TGTGCCACCAGTGATTGGCCGGGACTAGCGTTTACAGATACGCAGTATTTT; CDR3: CATSDWPGLAFTDTQYF
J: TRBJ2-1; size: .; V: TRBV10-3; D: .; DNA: TGTGCCATCAGCCCCAAAGCTCGCGAGGGTGAGCAGTTCTTC; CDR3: CAISPKAREGEQFF
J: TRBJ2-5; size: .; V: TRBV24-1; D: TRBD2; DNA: TGTGCCACCAGTCGGTCGGGGGGGAACTACCAAGAGACCCAGTACTTC; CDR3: CATSRSGGNYQETQYF
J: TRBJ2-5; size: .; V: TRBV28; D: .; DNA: TGTGCCAGCACCCCTCCTTTGGGGGTATTCCACAGGGAAGAGACCCAGTACTTC; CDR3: CASTPPLGVFHREETQYF
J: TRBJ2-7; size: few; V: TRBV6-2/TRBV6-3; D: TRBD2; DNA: TGTGCCAGCAGTTCCGGGACTAGCGTGTTAAGCTCCTACGAGCAGTACTTC; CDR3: CASSSGTSVLSSYEQYF